The 13 T cell receptor beta chains below come from one sample, sequenced in a study of blood T cell repertoires in COVID-19. Some clones are missing from TCRdb's copy, which holds only in-frame ones; the method was immunoSEQ multiplex PCR. This table has about 150,000 clones, around 90% appearing once. Sequenced input: PBMCs or T cells enriched from blood (not recorded which). These receptors originate from a woman between 40 and 55 years old who had been exposed to COVID-19.

V usage is TRBV28 and J usage is TRBJ2-7, with D perhaps TRBD2 (6 bases). In germline, CDR1 is MDHEN, CDR2 SYDVKM. CDR3 length: 13 residues. V gave up 7 bases and J gave up 2 bases, with 12 bases separating them. CDR3 nucleotide sequence: TGTGCCAGCAACACGGCGGGACCCTACGAGCAGTACTTC. Amino acid sequence: CASNTAGPYEQYF.

V gene TRBV5-8 combines with J gene TRBJ2-5, with D hard to call. The CDR3 spans 13 residues. With 0 bases removed from V and 7 bases from J, the gap between germline ends came to 10 bases. CDR1 and CDR2 from the germline V gene are SGHTS and YDEGEE. CDR3: CASSLDRAGTQYF. The CDR3, as DNA: TGTGCCAGCAGCTTGGACCGAGCAGGGACCCAGTACTTC.

This chain joins TRBV6-6 and TRBJ1-1; 12 nucleotides agree with TRBD1. J was trimmed by 7 bases and V by 2 bases; bases with no gene match: 5. The CDR3 consists of 15 residues. CDR1 is MNHNY and CDR2 is SVGAGI in the germline V gene (reference sequence). CDR3 coding DNA: TGTGCCAGCAGTTACGTGGGACAGGGGGCTGGTGAAGCTTTCTTT. This translates into CASSYVGQGAGEAFF.

The V and J genes are TRBV7-6 and TRBJ2-7; D unresolved. Trimming shortened V by 5 bases and J by 0 bases, and 11 bases separated the two germline ends. The CDR3 consists of 14 residues. CDR1 SGHVS and CDR2 FNYEAQ come from the germline V gene. The CDR3 reads CASSLSQNSYEQYF. As DNA, the CDR3 is TGTGCCAGCAGCCTATCACAGAACTCCTACGAGCAGTACTTC.

The chain uses TRBV27 and TRBJ2-3, with a possible D match to TRBD2 (7 bases). This CDR3 region has 14 residues. V lost 9 bases and J 5 bases, leaving 18 bases between the germline ends. Germline CDR1 is MNHEY and CDR2 is SMNVEV (reference sequence). CDR3 amino acids: CASRRGGGEDTQYF. CDR3 nucleotides: TGTGCCAGTAGGCGGGGAGGGGGAGAAGATACGCAGTATTTT.

The V gene is TRBV28, the J gene TRBJ2-7; the match to TRBD1 covers 7 bases. CDR3 size: 14 residues. Per germline, CDR1 MDHEN and CDR2 SYDVKM. The V gene end was trimmed by 3 bases and the J gene end by 5 bases; junction bases not matched to a gene: 7. CDR3 loop: CASSFLNRGHEQYF. DNA for the CDR3: TGTGCCAGCAGTTTCCTAAACAGGGGACACGAGCAGTACTTC.

Only a few counts were recorded for this clone. The rearrangement links TRBV18 to TRBJ2-3; perhaps TRBD2 as D (7 bases). The CDR3 runs to 14 residues. Trimming took off 3 bases at V and 3 bases at J, with 10 bases between the two ends. CDR1 KGHSH and CDR2 LQKENI come from the germline V gene. CDR3 loop: CASSPGRGTDTQYF. CDR3 DNA: TGTGCCAGCTCACCTGGGAGGGGGACAGATACGCAGTATTTT.

This clone was seen a single time. The chain uses TRBV11-2 and TRBJ1-1; weak D call: TRBD1 (5 bases). Per germline, CDR1 SGHAT and CDR2 FQNNGV. Trimming removed 5 bases at V and 3 bases at J, with 10 bases between. The CDR3 runs to 13 residues. The CDR3 DNA follows: TGTGCCAGCAGCCGGGGGAGAGACACTGAAGCTTTCTTT. Translated, it gives CASSRGRDTEAFF.

The chain joins TRBV18 to TRBJ2-2, with TRBD2 matching 14 bases. CDR1 and CDR2 from the germline V gene are KGHSH and LQKENI. CDR3 size: 17 residues. After removal of 1 base from V and 5 bases from J, the junction contained 3 bases not matched to a gene. The CDR3 is CASSPRGTSGRTGELFF. CDR3 DNA: TGTGCCAGCTCACCACGAGGGACTAGCGGGAGAACCGGGGAGCTGTTTTTT.

The CDR3 DNA follows: TGTGCCAGCAGCCGGGACAGGGCCGGGACTGAAGCTTTCTTT. Translating it yields CASSRDRAGTEAFF. The rearrangement links TRBV6-5 to TRBJ1-1, with 9 bases that match TRBD1. Germline values: CDR1 MNHEY, CDR2 SVGAGI. The CDR3 runs 14 residues. V was clipped by 6 bases and J by 5 bases; unmatched bases: 7.

The J gene is TRBJ1-6, the V gene TRBV16, with 7 bases aligning to TRBD1. The germline gives CDR1 KGHSY, CDR2 FQNENV. CDR3 length: 16 amino acids. The ends lost 4 bases at V and 7 bases at J; junction bases unmatched: 10. The CDR3 spells CASSPRGNQPNSPLHF. In DNA, the CDR3 is TGTGCCAGCAGCCCCAGGGGGAACCAACCGAATTCACCCCTCCACTTT.

The V and J genes are TRBV11-2 and TRBJ1-2; D ambiguous. Between the trimmed V and J ends, which lost 1 base and 2 bases, there was a span of 8 bases. Germline CDR1 and CDR2: SGHAT and FQNNGV. This CDR3 is 14 amino acids long. The DNA of the CDR3 is TGTGCCAGCAGCTTAGTACAGACGAACTATGGCTACACCTTC. It specifies CASSLVQTNYGYTF.

V usage is TRBV2 and J usage is TRBJ1-2; D gene ambiguous. The V gene's germline CDR1 is SNHLY and CDR2 FYNNEI. Trimming shortened V by 3 bases and J by 4 bases, and 9 bases separated the two germline ends. The CDR3 is 13 amino acids. CDR3 bases: TGTGCCAGCAGTGAGATCACAGCCTATGGCTACACCTTC. It is translated as CASSEITAYGYTF.